A single sample gave rise to the 29 T cell receptor beta chains below, sequenced in a study of regulatory T cells in long-lasting Graves disease. The time point is: newly diagnosed GD, antithyroid drugs for less than 3 months. The authors made the TCR library using RNA they extracted from PBMCs. iRepertoire HTBI primers and Arm-PCR of CDR3 regions built TCR beta libraries. TCRdb re-called the multiplex PCR reads with MiXCR, one entry per CDR3 protein. Altogether roughly 360,000 distinct CDR3 sequences are present, 12% being singletons, with the ten largest covering 15% to 20%. These same data were also listed under a study on T cells in Graves' hyperthyroidism and ophthalmopathy.

The specimen was peripheral blood mononuclear cells (PBMCs), collected at new diagnosis, from a patient treated with antithyroid drugs. The receptors were sampled from a woman under 30 with Graves disease.

This clonotype has at least ten counts. This chain joins TRBV7-9 and TRBJ1-6; 7 bases are a match to TRBD1. In germline, CDR1 is SEHNR, CDR2 FQNEAQ (reference sequence). The CDR3 has 15 amino acids. Trimming took 5 bases from V and 2 from J; bases not matched to a gene: 3. The CDR3, as DNA: TGTGCCAGCAGCCCCGGACAGGCCTATAATTCACCCCTCCACTTT. It translates to CASSPGQAYNSPLHF.

The chain employs TRBV12-3 or TRBV12-4 and TRBJ1-5; D ambiguous. Trimming removed 3 bases from V and 7 bases from J, with 10 bases in between. CDR3 size: 13 residues. This chain's CDR3 is CASSFSPQQPQHF. DNA for the CDR3: TGTGCCAGCAGTTTCTCGCCCCAACAGCCCCAGCATTTT.

This clonotype was detected a few times. J is TRBJ2-5 and V is TRBV27; D uncertain. Germline CDR1 and CDR2: MNHEY and SMNVEV (reference sequence). CDR3 length equals 14 residues. V was trimmed by 5 bases and J by 4 bases, leaving 14 bases between them. The CDR3 DNA is TGTGCCAGCAGTATCACGGCAGGAACAGAGACCCAGTACTTC. It codes for CASSITAGTETQYF.

This clonotype was observed a handful of times. The chain is built from TRBV5-1 and TRBJ1-1; no clear D. Per the germline V gene, CDR1 is SGHRS and CDR2 is YFSETQ. V lost 3 bases and J lost 4, with 16 bases in between. The CDR3 spans 15 residues. The CDR3 protein is CASSSETYVGTEAFF. The CDR3, as DNA: TGCGCCAGCAGCTCAGAGACCTATGTCGGCACTGAAGCTTTCTTT.

The V gene is TRBV2, the J gene TRBJ1-3, with TRBD1 matching 7 bases. The germline V gene has CDR1 SNHLY and CDR2 FYNNEI. This CDR3 contains 17 residues. The trim removed 4 bases at V and 0 bases at J, leaving 9 bases unmatched. CDR3 in amino acids: CASSVPATGVSGNTIYF. The CDR3 DNA follows: TGTGCCAGCAGTGTGCCGGCCACAGGGGTCTCTGGAAACACCATATATTTT. Full variable domain (rest looked up from reference TRBV2 and TRBJ1-3): EPEVTQTPSHQVTQMGQEVILRCVPISNHLYFYWYRQILGQKVEFLVSFYNNEISEKSEIFDDQFSVERPDGSNFTLKIRSTKLEDSAMYFCASSVPATGVSGNTIYFGEGSWLTVV.

This clonotype was picked up many times. The rearrangement uses TRBV5-1 and TRBJ1-5; D unresolved. This CDR3 has 14 residues. The germline V gene has CDR1 SGHRS and CDR2 YFSETQ. V was trimmed by 0 bases and J by 5 bases, leaving 9 bases between them. This CDR3 is CASSLEGVHQPQHF. CDR3 coding DNA: TGCGCCAGCAGCTTGGAGGGAGTTCATCAGCCCCAGCATTTT.

This clonotype was recorded at least ten times. The junction differs from germline at one of its ends, possibly a read error. The chain employs TRBV28 and TRBJ2-7, with D maybe TRBD2 (6 bases). The CDR3 consists of 16 residues. Germline assignment: CDR1 MDHEN and CDR2 SYDVKM. The CDR3 DNA follows: TGTGCCAGCAGTTTAGGAGGGAGACTGGGGTCCTCCGAGCAGTACTTC. As protein: CASSLGGRLGSSEQYF.

This clonotype was observed at least ten times. The genes are TRBV28 and TRBJ2-7; tentatively, D is TRBD2 (5 bases). The CDR3 consists of 16 residues. Germline V gene data show CDR1 as MDHEN and CDR2 as SYDVKM. Trimming took 10 bases from V and 0 from J, leaving 22 bases between them. DNA for the CDR3: TGTGCCACCCACCCTGGAGGTATCCATAGCTCCTACGAGCAGTACTTC. Translated, it gives CATHPGGIHSSYEQYF. The full variable domain, rest sourced from reference TRBV28 and TRBJ2-7, is DVKVTQSSRYLVKRTGEKVFLECVQDMDHENMFWYRQDPGLGLRLIYFSYDVKMKEKGDIPEGYSVSREKKERFSLILESASTNQTSMYLCATHPGGIHSSYEQYFGPGTRLTVT.

This clonotype has ten or more counts. The chain couples TRBV28 to TRBJ2-4, with TRBD1 as a possible D gene (5 bases). Trimming took 3 bases from V and 0 from J, leaving 15 bases between them. The CDR3 covers 17 residues. CDR1 MDHEN and CDR2 SYDVKM come from the germline V gene. The DNA of the CDR3 is TGTGCCAGCAGTTTTAGCTGGGGCGGCTTAGCCAAAAACATTCAGTACTTC. Residues: CASSFSWGGLAKNIQYF.

The rearrangement joins TRBV7-2 to TRBJ1-6; no clear D gene. Trimming left V 3 bases short and J 0 bases short, with 6 bases between. The CDR3 consists of 15 residues. In germline, CDR1 is SGHTA, CDR2 FQGNSA. The CDR3 nucleotides are TGTGCCAGCAGCTTTTGGAGCTCCTATAATTCACCCCTCCACTTT. This translates into CASSFWSSYNSPLHF.

This clonotype was detected many times. This sequence joins TRBV5-1 and TRBJ2-3; D may correspond to TRBD1 or TRBD2 (5 bases each). Germline-derived CDR1 and CDR2 are SGHRS and YFSETQ. Trimming removed 5 bases at V and 2 bases at J, with 12 bases between. The CDR3 contains 14 residues. The CDR3 loop reads CASREGIHTDTQYF. In DNA form, the CDR3 reads TGCGCCAGCAGAGAGGGGATCCACACAGATACGCAGTATTTT.

The sample holds a few counts of this clonotype. The V and J genes are TRBV7-9 and TRBJ2-1; 8 nucleotides line up with TRBD2. The CDR3 length is 15 residues. J gave up 4 bases and V 2 bases, and 4 bases lay outside the gene matches. Germline CDR1 reads SEHNR; CDR2 reads FQNEAQ (reference sequence). CDR3: CASSLFERGYNEQFF. The DNA of the CDR3 is TGTGCCAGCAGCTTATTCGAGCGGGGGTACAATGAGCAGTTCTTC.

This sequence joins TRBV2 and TRBJ1-5; D perhaps matches TRBD1 (6 bases). V was cut by 7 bases and J by 0 bases, with 16 bases left in between. This CDR3 has 16 residues. Germline-derived CDR1 and CDR2 are SNHLY and FYNNEI. In DNA, the CDR3 is TGTGCCAGCAAGACGACAGGTCTGTATAGCAATCAGCCCCAGCATTTT. Its translation is CASKTTGLYSNQPQHF.

This clonotype came up a few times. The genes are TRBV6-1 and TRBJ1-6; 10 nucleotides line up with TRBD1. The junction had 6 bases not matched to a gene; V was cut back by 7 bases and J by 9 bases. CDR1 and CDR2 from the germline V gene are MNHNS and SASEGT. This CDR3 comprises 14 residues. This chain's CDR3 is CASIPGTGVSPLHF. CDR3 coding DNA: TGTGCCAGCATTCCCGGGACAGGGGTTTCACCCCTCCACTTT.

This clonotype has a handful of counts. The junction departs from the called germline gene at one end, perhaps through a read error. The chain has TRBV7-9 and TRBJ1-3, with D tentatively TRBD1 (6 bases). Germline values: CDR1 SEHNR, CDR2 FQNEAQ (reference sequence). The CDR3 has 15 residues. CDR3 sequence (DNA): TGTGCCAGCAGCTTAGCGTCTTCGGGACACCCCACCATTGCCTTT. This encodes CASSLASSGHPTIAF. The full variable domain, with the rest looked up from reference TRBV7-9 and TRBJ1-3, is DTGVSQNPRHKITKRGQNVTFRCDPISEHNRLYWYRQTLGQGPEFLTYFQNEAQLEKSRLLSDRFSAERPKGSFSTLEIQRTEQGDSAMYLCASSLASSGHPTIAFGEGSWLTVV.

Ten or more counts support this clonotype. Its ends do not fully match the called genes, so a read error is possible. J is TRBJ2-7 and V is TRBV19; 9 bases are shared with TRBD1. The CDR3 sequence is 14 residues long. The germline CDR1 and CDR2 sequences are LNHDA and SQIVND (reference sequence). The CDR3 reads CASSWTGASYGQYF. CDR3 coding DNA: TGTGCCAGTAGTTGGACAGGGGCCTCCTACGGGCAGTACTTC.

This clonotype was detected ten times or more. The chain combines TRBV7-8 with TRBJ2-2; D remains unclear. Germline V gene data show CDR1 as SGHVS and CDR2 as FQNEAQ. V lost 2 bases and J lost 0, with 10 bases in between. This CDR3 is built from 16 residues. As DNA, the CDR3 is TGTGCCAGCAGCTTAAAGACTTGGGCGAACACCGGGGAGCTGTTTTTT. This translates into CASSLKTWANTGELFF.

V is TRBV7-6 and J is TRBJ1-6, with 8 bases that match TRBD1. Germline-derived CDR1 and CDR2 are SGHVS and FNYEAQ. V dropped 5 bases and J dropped 6; count of bases not matched to a gene: 6. This CDR3 has 15 residues. The CDR3 DNA sequence: TGTGCCAGCAGCAGAGACAGGGGAGGTAATTCACCCCTCCACTTT. Protein product: CASSRDRGGNSPLHF. Full variable domain (remainder filled in from reference TRBV7-6 and TRBJ1-6): GAGVSQSPRYKVTKRGQDVALRCDPISGHVSLYWYRQALGQGPEFLTYFNYEAQQDKSGLPNDRFSAERPEGSISTLTIQRTEQRDSAMYRCASSRDRGGNSPLHFGNGTRLTVT.

A few counts support this clonotype. Here the CDR3 reads CATSDPYQPQHF. The CDR3 DNA reads as TGTGCCACCAGTGACCCTTATCAGCCCCAGCATTTT. V and J are TRBV24-1 and TRBJ1-5; D unresolved. In germline, CDR1 is KGHDR, CDR2 SFDVKD. The CDR3 consists of 12 residues. V gave up 4 bases and J gave up 5 bases, with 5 bases separating them.

This clonotype was observed at least ten times. The chain links TRBV6-9 to TRBJ1-2; TRBD1 aligns across 7 bases. The CDR3 consists of 14 residues. The J segment lost 8 bases and the V segment lost 4 bases, leaving 10 bases of the junction unmatched. The germline CDR1 and CDR2 sequences are MNHGY and SVAAGI. For the CDR3, the DNA is TGTGCCAGCAGTTCAGGAACAGGGGTTGAGGGCTACACCTTC. Its protein product is CASSSGTGVEGYTF.

In its sample, this clonotype was seen many times. The chain is built from TRBV7-9 and TRBJ2-2, with D perhaps matching TRBD2 (6 bases). CDR3 length: 15 amino acids. The V end lost 5 bases, the J end lost 0 bases, and 10 bases lay between the germline ends. Germline V gives CDR1 SEHNR, CDR2 FQNEAQ (reference sequence). CDR3 sequence: CASSPGGANTGELFF. CDR3 nucleotides: TGTGCCAGCAGCCCCGGAGGGGCGAACACCGGGGAGCTGTTTTTT.

In its sample, this clonotype was seen many times. This sequence joins TRBV12-3 or TRBV12-4 and TRBJ1-1, with D possibly being TRBD1 (5 bases). The length of the CDR3 is 13 residues. Trimming took off 6 bases at V and 0 bases at J, with 8 bases between the two ends. The DNA of the CDR3 is TGTGCCAGCAGCTGGACAATGAACACTGAAGCTTTCTTT. It is translated as CASSWTMNTEAFF.

This clonotype occurred a few times. The CDR3 coding sequence is TGTGCCAGCAGTTTCCTCCTCCTTGCGGGCTACACCTTC. Translated, it gives CASSFLLLAGYTF. The chain uses TRBV12-3 or TRBV12-4 and TRBJ1-2; D is ambiguous. V dropped 3 bases and J dropped 8 bases, with 13 bases sitting between them. The CDR3 consists of 13 residues.

This clonotype was detected a few times. For the CDR3, the DNA is TGCGCCAGCAGTGAGCGGGGGGGGGTGAACACTGAAGCTTTCTTT. Translated: CASSERGGVNTEAFF. This sequence joins TRBV10-1 and TRBJ1-1; maybe TRBD1 (5 bases). The CDR3 covers 15 residues. The V and J ends lost 2 bases and 0 bases respectively, with 10 bases between them. The germline CDR1 and CDR2 sequences are WNHNN and SYGVQD (reference sequence).

This clonotype was seen repeatedly, ten times or more. J is TRBJ2-7 and V is TRBV11-2; 10 positions agree with TRBD1. The CDR3 has 14 amino acids. Germline V gives CDR1 SGHAT, CDR2 FQNNGV. V dropped 4 bases and J dropped 7; count of bases not matched to a gene: 7. This CDR3 is CASSSRDRGWEQYV. CDR3 nucleotides: TGTGCCAGCAGCTCCCGGGACAGGGGATGGGAGCAGTACGTC.

This CDR3 is CASSTHTQYF. The CDR3 DNA sequence: TGTGCCAGCAGCACGCATACGCAGTATTTT. The genes are TRBV6-2 or TRBV6-3 and TRBJ2-3; D is ambiguous. The CDR3 runs 10 residues. V shed 6 bases and J shed 7 bases, with 5 bases lying between them. The germline V gene has CDR1 MNHEY and CDR2 SVGEGT.

Ten or more counts support this clonotype. The chain joins TRBV2 to TRBJ2-5, with D unclear. The CDR3 covers 16 residues. Germline loops: CDR1 SNHLY, CDR2 FYNNEI. V was shortened by 7 bases and J by 1 base, with 19 bases between the two germline ends. CDR3 coding DNA: TGTGCCAGCAAGAATGAGGATCACCACTCCCAAGAGACCCAGTACTTC. This encodes CASKNEDHHSQETQYF.

This clonotype occurred many times. This rearrangement joins TRBV7-9 to TRBJ1-6; weak D call: TRBD1 (5 bases). V lost 2 bases to trimming and J lost 8 bases, with 22 bases between them. Germline CDR1 reads SEHNR; CDR2 reads FQNEAQ (reference sequence). CDR3 size: 18 residues. The CDR3 DNA follows: TGTGCCAGCAGCTTAATCCCCAGGGTTCCCCGGAGTCATTCACCCCTCCACTTT. This gives the protein CASSLIPRVPRSHSPLHF.

This clonotype has ten or more counts. The rearrangement uses TRBV6-5 and TRBJ1-3, with D possibly matching TRBD1 (6 bases). Deletions cut 2 bases from V and 4 bases from J, with 15 bases between. The CDR3 covers 16 residues. The germline CDR1 and CDR2 sequences are MNHEY and SVGAGI. The CDR3 reads CASSYRSTGLGNTIYF. CDR3 DNA: TGTGCCAGCAGTTACCGCTCCACAGGGTTGGGAAACACCATATATTTT.